A single TCR beta chain is shown here with its context. Its antigen is currently unknown. This specimen belongs to a study of T-cell reconstitution after alpha-beta-depleted transplantation in children. Study findings and constraints: Where some patients showed high TCRbeta diversity at day 60, it came from recipient T cells and thymic progenitors that had survived. Among T cells one year after transplant, newly produced cells accounted for most counts and diversity. Two months or so post-transplant, alpha-beta T cells reportedly derived from several hundred expanded graft clones.

This CDR3 is built from 19 residues. Trimming took 7 bases from V and 5 from J; bases not matched to a gene: 18. The germline gives CDR1 MRHNA, CDR2 SNTAGT. The authors prepared the TCRbeta library with unique molecular identifiers. TCRdb reprocessed the PCR reads via MiXCR and lists one record per CDR3 protein. The sample consists of some 3,300 distinct CDR3 sequences, over 20% of them appearing once. The specimen comprised PBMCs, mostly from graft donor cells, sampled 60 days after TCRalphabeta/CD19-depleted stem cell transplant. The V gene is TRBV6-4, the J gene TRBJ2-1; TRBD2 aligns across 12 bases. This receptor was obtained from a male patient aged 2-10 years who had a stem cell transplant for acute lymphoblastic leukemia, so the T cells may come from the graft donor. The CDR3 reads CASTQMRTSGVREDNEQFF. CDR3 bases: TGTGCCAGCACCCAAATGAGGACTAGCGGGGTCCGTGAGGACAATGAGCAGTTCTTC.